The rows below give T cell receptor beta chains drawn from one sample of a study of beta chain features in type 1 diabetes. Libraries were prepared by immunoSEQ multiplex PCR; TCRdb keeps only in-frame clonotypes and omits some of them. The profile shows about 930,000 clones, roughly a sixth of them singletons. Input material: naive CD4+ T cells from blood. The receptors come from a woman between 18 and 29 years old in good health. Each CDR3 is given with its conserved first and last residue. The order of the fields is V gene, clone size, D gene, J gene, CDR3 DNA, CDR3 protein. The D gene is left open where the match is weak. The size field is filled for only some rows; it gives once, few, many or a size class.

TRBV23-1	.	.	TRBJ2-7	TGCGCCAGCAGTCAACCGGGACTGTGGATCTACGAGCAGTACTTC	CASSQPGLWIYEQYF
TRBV15	few	.	TRBJ2-5	TGTGCCACCAGCAGAGACGGGGGTTACCAAGAGACCCAGTACTTC	CATSRDGGYQETQYF
TRBV19	.	TRBD2	TRBJ2-1	TGTGCCAGTAGCCCCCCCGGGACTAGCGGGAGGAATGAGCAGTTCTTC	CASSPPGTSGRNEQFF
TRBV28	.	TRBD1	TRBJ1-1	TGTGCCAGCAGTTTGTATGTTTATGCCAACAGGGGGCGGACTGAAGCTTTCTTT	CASSLYVYANRGRTEAFF
TRBV11-3	.	TRBD2	TRBJ2-1	TGTGCCAGCAGCCCTGGACTAGCGGGAGGGAATGAGCAGTTCTTC	CASSPGLAGGNEQFF
TRBV2	few	.	TRBJ2-2	TGTGCCAGCAGATATACCGGGGAGCTGTTTTTT	CASRYTGELFF
TRBV15	.	.	TRBJ2-5	TGTGCCACCAGCAGATATCACCTCGCTAGTACCAGGGAGACCCAGTACTTC	CATSRYHLASTRETQYF
TRBV7-9	.	.	TRBJ1-5	TGTGCCAGCAGCGACTACAATAGCAATCAGCCCCAGCATTTT	CASSDYNSNQPQHF
TRBV19	.	TRBD1	TRBJ2-2	TGTGCCACCCGGACAGGCCTCAACACCGGGGAGCTGTTTTTT	CATRTGLNTGELFF
TRBV5-4	.	TRBD1	TRBJ2-2	TGTGCCAGCAGCCCGAACCGACAGGGAACCCTCCCCGGGGAGCTGTTTTTT	CASSPNRQGTLPGELFF
TRBV5-1	few	.	TRBJ2-2	TGCGCCAGCAGCTTGGCCAACAGTATAAGCGGGGAGCTGTTTTTT	CASSLANSISGELFF
TRBV7-9	once	TRBD2	TRBJ2-7	TGTGCCAGCAGCCCGACTAGCGGCCCCTACGAGCAGTACTTC	CASSPTSGPYEQYF
TRBV4-2	few	.	TRBJ2-7	TGTGCCAGCAGCTCACTGAGGACAGTGAAGGAGCAGTACTTC	CASSSLRTVKEQYF
TRBV4-1	few	.	TRBJ2-1	TGCGCCAGCAGCCAAGCGAGGCAAGAGAAGCAGTTCTTC	CASSQARQEKQFF
TRBV7-2	.	.	TRBJ1-5	TGTGCCAGCAGCTTGCGACAGGGCAATCAGCCCCAGCATTTT	CASSLRQGNQPQHF
TRBV5-5	few	TRBD1	TRBJ2-6	TGTGCCAGCAGCTTAGCAGGGGGCGCGTCTGGGGCCAACGTCCTGACTTTC	CASSLAGGASGANVLTF
TRBV11-2	few	.	TRBJ2-1	TGTGCCAGCAGCCCCGGGACTGTCCACAATGAGCAGTTCTTC	CASSPGTVHNEQFF
TRBV2	.	TRBD2	TRBJ2-7	TGTGCCAGTACTCACGATTTAGCGGGAGACTACGAGCAGTACTTC	CASTHDLAGDYEQYF
TRBV18	.	.	TRBJ2-2	TGTGCCAGCTCCTACGGGGGCTCGTACACCGGGGAGCTGTTTTTT	CASSYGGSYTGELFF
TRBV11-2	.	.	TRBJ2-1	TGTGCCAGCAGCCCGAACAATGAGCAGTTCTTC	CASSPNNEQFF
TRBV7-9	few	.	TRBJ2-2	TGTGCCAGCAGCCAACTGGCTGGCAGGCTTAGGGAGCTGTTTTTT	CASSQLAGRLRELFF
TRBV29-1	.	TRBD2	TRBJ2-1	TGCAGCGTAAGGACTAGCGGATACAATGAGCAGTTCTTC	CSVRTSGYNEQFF
TRBV5-4	few	.	TRBJ2-3	TGTGCCAGCAGCTCCGCGGGGGCCACAGATACGCAGTATTTT	CASSSAGATDTQYF
TRBV4-3	few	TRBD1	TRBJ2-2	TGCGCCAGCAGCCAACGGGCCCGGGACAGGGTCACCGGGGAGCTGTTTTTT	CASSQRARDRVTGELFF
TRBV4-1	.	TRBD2	TRBJ2-5	TGCGCCAGCAGCCATAGCGGGAGTAGGGAGACCCAGTACTTC	CASSHSGSRETQYF
TRBV5-1	.	.	TRBJ1-1	TGCGCCAGCAGCGAGGGGACCGACGAAGCTTTCTTT	CASSEGTDEAFF
TRBV10-3	.	TRBD2	TRBJ2-7	TGTGCCATCAGTACTAGCGGGAACTACGAGCAGTACTTC	CAISTSGNYEQYF
TRBV5-1	.	.	TRBJ2-3	TGCGCCAGCAGCCCGCCGGGCTACACAGATACGCAGTATTTT	CASSPPGYTDTQYF
TRBV11-1	few	TRBD2	TRBJ2-2	TGTGCCAGCAAAGGACTAGCGGGAGGCACCGGGGAGCTGTTTTTT	CASKGLAGGTGELFF
TRBV20-1	few	.	TRBJ2-5	TGCAGTGCTAGTTTCCAAGAGACCCAGTACTTC	CSASFQETQYF
TRBV2	few	TRBD1	TRBJ1-2	TGTGCCAGCACCTGGGGGACAGGGGGAAGCTATGGCTACACCTTC	CASTWGTGGSYGYTF
TRBV7-9	few	.	TRBJ2-3	TGTGCCGGAGGGTCTAGCGGCACAGATACGCAGTATTTT	CAGGSSGTDTQYF
TRBV7-8	few	TRBD1	TRBJ1-2	TGTGCCAGCAGCAAACGGGACAGCCTTTTCTATGGCTACACCTTC	CASSKRDSLFYGYTF
TRBV23-1	few	.	TRBJ1-4	TGCGCCAGCATTCGTCAGATTAATGAAAAACTGTTTTTT	CASIRQINEKLFF
TRBV7-9	.	TRBD2	TRBJ2-3	TGTGCCAGCAGCCTTAGGAGCGGGAGCTCAGCAGATACGCAGTATTTT	CASSLRSGSSADTQYF
TRBV10-3	few	TRBD1	TRBJ2-7	TGTGCCATCAGGACAGGGGGTGGCGAGCAGTACTTC	CAIRTGGGEQYF
TRBV7-9	few	.	TRBJ2-1	TGTGCCAGCAGCTTTTTTACCCAGCAGTTCTTC	CASSFFTQQFF
TRBV11-2	.	TRBD2	TRBJ2-7	TGTGCCAGCAGCCCGGGACTAGCGGCCTCCTACGAGCAGTACTTC	CASSPGLAASYEQYF
TRBV5-1	once	TRBD1	TRBJ2-7	TGCGCCAGCAGCCCCGGGACAGGGGGTTACGAGCAGTACTTC	CASSPGTGGYEQYF
TRBV9	few	.	TRBJ2-3	TGTGCCAGCAGCGTAGGGGCCGGTAGCACAGATACGCAGTATTTT	CASSVGAGSTDTQYF